The 32 T cell receptor beta chains below all came from one sample that was sequenced in a study of blood T cell repertoires in COVID-19. TCRdb's table, derived via immunoSEQ multiplex PCR, lists solely in-frame clones and lacks some. The sample has over 200,000 clones, 89% seen once. The material sequenced was peripheral blood. The receptors derive from a man between 60 and 70 years old who had recovered from COVID-19.

The chain links TRBV6-4 to TRBJ2-3; D possibly corresponds to TRBD2 (5 bases). The CDR3 contains 15 residues. Germline V gene lookup returns CDR1 MRHNA and CDR2 SNTAGT. The V end was cut by 7 bases, the J end by 3 bases, with 17 bases between. The CDR3 DNA sequence: TGTGCCAGCACCGGACTTCGAAAGGAGACAGATACGCAGTATTTT. Translating gives CASTGLRKETDTQYF.

The rearrangement links TRBV2 to TRBJ2-1; TRBD1 agrees at 9 bases. This CDR3 has 14 amino acids. The V gene end was trimmed by 6 bases and the J gene end by 7 bases; junction bases not matched to a gene: 7. Germline CDR1 is SNHLY and CDR2 is FYNNEI. The CDR3 DNA reads as TGTGCCAGCAGCCCGGACAGGGGTATGAATGAGCAGTTCTTC. The encoded protein is CASSPDRGMNEQFF.

The chain has TRBV27 and TRBJ2-6, with D possibly matching TRBD1 (5 bases). Per germline, CDR1 MNHEY and CDR2 SMNVEV (reference sequence). Trimming cost V 5 bases and J 0 bases, with 8 bases left between them. The CDR3 contains 15 residues. In nucleotides, the CDR3 is TGTGCCAGCAGTATAGGGGTCTCTGGGGCCAACGTCCTGACTTTC. Its protein product is CASSIGVSGANVLTF.

The chain recombines TRBV2 with TRBJ2-4, with TRBD2 as a possible D gene (6 bases). Between the trimmed V and J ends, which lost 2 bases and 0 bases, there was a span of 8 bases. CDR3 length equals 15 residues. The germline V gene has CDR1 SNHLY and CDR2 FYNNEI. CDR3 sequence: CASSELGLAKNIQYF. For the CDR3, the DNA is TGTGCCAGCAGTGAATTGGGACTAGCCAAAAACATTCAGTACTTC.

The chain has TRBV19 and TRBJ1-3; 10 bases map to TRBD1. The CDR3 is made up of 15 amino acids. Losses at the gene ends were 7 bases for V and 6 bases for J; bases not matched to a gene: 9. Germline V gene lookup returns CDR1 LNHDA and CDR2 SQIVND (reference sequence). The CDR3 nucleotides read TGTGCCAGTACCCTGACAGGGGGCGTTGCAAACACCATATATTTT. Translating gives CASTLTGGVANTIYF.

CDR3 bases: TGTGCCAGCAGCCAGGGACTAGCGGGTCTAGAGACCCAGTACTTC. This translates into CASSQGLAGLETQYF. The V call is TRBV4-2, the J call TRBJ2-5; 12 positions match TRBD2. The CDR3 spans 15 residues. The J segment lost 4 bases and the V segment lost 3 bases, leaving 3 bases of the junction unmatched. Germline CDR1 LGHNA, CDR2 YNFKEQ.

This chain links TRBV11-2 with TRBJ2-2, with TRBD1 matching 7 bases. The junction had 1 base not matched to a gene; V was cut back by 0 bases and J by 0 bases. The length of the CDR3 is 16 residues. Germline assignment: CDR1 SGHAT and CDR2 FQNNGV. The chain's CDR3 is CASSLETGSNTGELFF. CDR3 DNA: TGTGCCAGCAGCTTAGAGACAGGGTCGAACACCGGGGAGCTGTTTTTT.

This rearrangement joins TRBV28 to TRBJ2-7; 7 nucleotides agree with TRBD1. V gave up 6 bases and J gave up 1 base; unmatched junction bases: 6. This CDR3 region has 14 residues. Germline V CDR1 and CDR2: MDHEN, SYDVKM. Here the CDR3 DNA reads TGTGCCAGCAGAACGGACAGGTTATCCTACGAGCAGTACTTC. It yields the protein CASRTDRLSYEQYF.

The DNA for the CDR3 is TGTGCCAGCAGCCCCCAGGGGATCCAAGAGACCCAGTACTTC. Protein sequence: CASSPQGIQETQYF. The V and J genes are TRBV9 and TRBJ2-5; D is possibly TRBD1 (6 bases). Trimming took off 4 bases at V and 1 base at J, with 11 bases between the two ends. Germline V gene sequence: CDR1 SGDLS, CDR2 YYNGEE. The CDR3 contains 14 residues.

The chain employs TRBV30 and TRBJ2-7, with a possible D match to TRBD2 (7 bases). Germline lookup yields CDR1 GTSNPN and CDR2 SVGIG (reference sequence). V was shortened by 5 bases and J by 5 bases, with 13 bases between the two germline ends. The CDR3 is 12 residues long. CDR3 nucleotide sequence: TGTGCCTGGGGGGGAGGGGGAGACGAGCAGTACTTC. This encodes CAWGGGGDEQYF.

This chain connects TRBV4-1 to TRBJ1-2; possible D gene TRBD1, 5 bases. V was clipped by 2 bases and J by 4 bases, with 11 bases between them. CDR3 length: 14 amino acids. The germline V gene encodes CDR1 MGHRA and CDR2 YSYEKL. CDR3 sequence: CASSQIRAGYGYTF. CDR3 nucleotides: TGCGCCAGCAGCCAAATCAGGGCTGGCTATGGCTACACCTTC.

The chain links TRBV7-2 to TRBJ2-5, with D possibly being TRBD2 (7 bases). Trimming took 0 bases from V and 4 from J, leaving 9 bases between them. The CDR3 spans 14 residues. Germline CDR1 is SGHTA and CDR2 is FQGNSA. Here the CDR3 reads CASSLAGGGETQYF. DNA of the CDR3: TGTGCCAGCAGCTTAGCGGGAGGGGGAGAGACCCAGTACTTC.

In its sample, this clone was seen a few times. J is TRBJ2-7 and V is TRBV7-9; 8 bases are shared with TRBD2. Looked up from germline, CDR1 is SEHNR and CDR2 is FQNEAQ (reference sequence). After removal of 4 bases from V and 7 bases from J, the junction contained 12 bases not matched to a gene. CDR3 length: 15 residues. CDR3: CASSSRYSGTQEQYF. The CDR3 DNA reads as TGTGCCAGCAGCTCCCGGTATAGCGGGACCCAAGAGCAGTACTTC.

This rearrangement joins TRBV4-2 to TRBJ1-1; possible D gene TRBD1, 6 bases. CDR3 length equals 15 residues. With 1 base removed from V and 2 bases from J, the gap between germline ends came to 11 bases. Germline V gives CDR1 LGHNA, CDR2 YNFKEQ. The CDR3 spells CASSQAQGFNTEAFF. The DNA of the CDR3 is TGTGCCAGCAGCCAAGCGCAGGGGTTTAACACTGAAGCTTTCTTT.

Comment on this clone: Different DNA sequences within this sample yield the same CDR3. V gene TRBV12-3 or TRBV12-4 combines with J gene TRBJ2-7, with a tentative D call TRBD1 (6 bases). The length of the CDR3 is 13 residues. V lost 5 bases to trimming and J lost 3 bases, with 11 bases between them. For the CDR3, the DNA is TGTGCCAGCAGTCTCTCCAGGGGCTACGAGCAGTACTTC. This gives the protein CASSLSRGYEQYF.

The V call is TRBV6-4, the J call TRBJ2-7; TRBD2 aligns across 7 bases. This CDR3 contains 14 residues. V lost 7 bases, J lost 2 bases, and 8 bases stayed unmatched. Germline CDR1 is MRHNA and CDR2 is SNTAGT. DNA of the CDR3: TGTGCCAGCAACTTTACGAGCGGGACCTACGAGCAGTACTTC. Protein sequence: CASNFTSGTYEQYF.

This rearrangement joins TRBV13 to TRBJ2-7, with TRBD2 matching over 14 bases. The CDR3 runs to 17 residues. V was pared by 5 bases and J by 3 bases, with 9 bases of the junction left unmatched. CDR1 is PRHDT and CDR2 is FYEKMQ in the germline V gene (reference sequence). CDR3 sequence reads: CASSPGLAGDSGYEQYF. The CDR3 nucleotides read TGTGCCAGCAGCCCGGGACTAGCGGGAGATTCGGGCTACGAGCAGTACTTC.

The chain combines TRBV6-1 with TRBJ2-1; 8 nucleotides match TRBD1. Trimming removed 1 base from V and 1 base from J; junction bases left unmatched: 3. The CDR3 spans 16 residues. Germline-derived CDR1 and CDR2 are MNHNS and SASEGT. The CDR3 DNA sequence: TGTGCCAGCAGTGAAGAAACAGGGGGGTCCTACAATGAGCAGTTCTTC. Protein: CASSEETGGSYNEQFF.

The rearrangement links TRBV2 to TRBJ2-3; 12 nucleotides agree with TRBD2. J was trimmed by 11 bases and V by 4 bases; bases with no gene match: 7. This CDR3 is 14 amino acids long. Germline CDR1 SNHLY, CDR2 FYNNEI. DNA for the CDR3: TGTGCCAGCAGTGGGACTAGCGGGGAGCGGGGGCAGTATTTT. Residues: CASSGTSGERGQYF.

The V call is TRBV18, the J call TRBJ2-1, with D tentatively TRBD2 (6 bases). Per germline, CDR1 KGHSH and CDR2 LQKENI. Trimming stripped 3 bases from V and 0 bases from J, with 18 bases between. The CDR3 runs to 18 residues. CDR3 sequence reads: CASSPAGREGSSYNEQFF. The DNA of the CDR3 is TGTGCCAGCTCACCCGCCGGGAGAGAGGGCAGCTCCTACAATGAGCAGTTCTTC.

The rearrangement uses TRBV6-2 or TRBV6-3 and TRBJ1-4; D is uncertain. Deletions cut 0 bases from V and 5 bases from J, with 7 bases between. This CDR3 is built from 14 residues. Germline CDR1 is MNHEY and CDR2 is SVGEGT. The DNA of the CDR3 is TGTGCCAGCAGTTACTCGAGGTTAAATGAAAAACTGTTTTTT. As protein: CASSYSRLNEKLFF.

This clone came up a few times. The genes are TRBV10-3 and TRBJ2-7; no firm D call. Trimming took 5 bases from V and 6 from J, leaving 8 bases between them. Germline CDR1 and CDR2: ENHRY and SYGVKD. This CDR3 spans 11 amino acids. CDR3 sequence (DNA): TGTGCCATCAGTACTACGGGCGAGCAGTACTTC. Translating gives CAISTTGEQYF.

The sample holds a few counts of this clone. The chain couples TRBV7-3 to TRBJ2-3, with 7 bases aligning to TRBD2. J was trimmed by 6 bases and V by 2 bases; bases with no gene match: 5. Germline-derived CDR1 and CDR2 are SGHTA and FQGTGA. The CDR3 is made up of 14 amino acids. As DNA, the CDR3 is TGTGCCAGCAGCTTACGGGGGAGGGACGATACGCAGTATTTT. Residues: CASSLRGRDDTQYF.

The chain has TRBV4-2 and TRBJ1-1, with TRBD1 matching over 8 bases. Germline trimming cut 4 bases from V and 3 bases from J; bases unmatched to any gene: 7. This CDR3 spans 15 amino acids. Germline assignment: CDR1 LGHNA and CDR2 YNFKEQ. CDR3 nucleotide sequence: TGTGCCAGCAGCCCGCCCGGACAGGGACACACTGAAGCTTTCTTT. Translating gives CASSPPGQGHTEAFF.

The chain joins TRBV6-2 or TRBV6-3 to TRBJ2-7; possible D gene TRBD1, 6 bases. From germline, CDR1 is MNHEY and CDR2 SVGEGT. Trimming removed 4 bases at V and 2 bases at J, with 24 bases between. The CDR3 contains 18 residues. CDR3 nucleotide sequence: TGTGCCAGCAGTTCCCAACCGGGCCTCCAGGGGAACCCCTACGAGCAGTACTTC. It translates to CASSSQPGLQGNPYEQYF.

The V and J genes are TRBV5-4 and TRBJ2-1, with TRBD2 matching over 7 bases. Trimming at V came to 7 bases and at J to 9 bases, leaving 10 bases not matched to a gene. The CDR3 loop spans 13 amino acids. Germline CDR1 SGHNT, CDR2 YYREEE (reference sequence). Here the CDR3 DNA reads TGTGCCAGCTCCCGCTGGGGGGAGGGTGAGCAGTTCTTC. Amino acids: CASSRWGEGEQFF.

Only one count was recorded for this clone. The J gene is TRBJ1-2, the V gene TRBV19, with D possibly matching TRBD1 (6 bases). The germline gives CDR1 LNHDA, CDR2 SQIVND (reference sequence). The CDR3 loop spans 15 amino acids. Trimming shortened V by 7 bases and J by 2 bases, and 17 bases separated the two germline ends. The CDR3 loop reads CASILRQGLNYGYTF. As DNA, the CDR3 is TGTGCCAGTATATTACGTCAGGGGCTCAACTATGGCTACACCTTC.

The DNA of the CDR3 is TGCGCCAGCAGCTTGGCCCAGTCCTACGAGCAGTACTTC. This translates into CASSLAQSYEQYF. V is TRBV5-1 and J is TRBJ2-7; D is undetermined. V lost 0 bases to trimming and J lost 1 base, with 5 bases between them. This CDR3 region has 13 residues. From germline, CDR1 is SGHRS and CDR2 YFSETQ.

V and J are TRBV5-1 and TRBJ2-7; 11 positions match TRBD2. The CDR3 is made up of 16 amino acids. The V and J ends lost 3 bases and 2 bases, in that order; junction bases with no gene match: 7. The germline CDR1 and CDR2 sequences are SGHRS and YFSETQ. Written as DNA, the CDR3 is TGCGCCAGCAGCTCCGGTAGTAGCGGGGGGGCCTACGAGCAGTACTTC. Its translation is CASSSGSSGGAYEQYF.

The chain carries TRBV5-1 and TRBJ2-1; 15 bases match TRBD2. Germline V gene data show CDR1 as SGHRS and CDR2 as YFSETQ. The ends lost 4 bases at V and 8 bases at J; junction bases unmatched: 10. There are 17 residues in the CDR3. CDR3 loop: CASSPGLAGGPGHEQFF. The CDR3, as DNA: TGCGCCAGCAGCCCCGGACTAGCGGGAGGGCCGGGTCATGAGCAGTTCTTC.

The CDR3 is CASSSLSGVQETQYF. As DNA, the CDR3 is TGCGCCAGCAGCTCCCTTTCGGGAGTTCAAGAGACCCAGTACTTC. The chain carries TRBV5-1 and TRBJ2-5; possible D gene TRBD2, 6 bases. CDR1 and CDR2 from the germline V gene are SGHRS and YFSETQ. The CDR3 spans 15 residues. V dropped 3 bases and J dropped 2 bases, with 14 bases sitting between them.

The gene calls are TRBV19 and TRBJ2-3; 7 bases align to TRBD2. Unmatched junction bases numbered 9, after V lost 6 bases and J lost 0 bases. CDR1 and CDR2 (germline): LNHDA, SQIVND (reference sequence). The CDR3 consists of 16 residues. The chain's CDR3 is CASSRLAASSTDTQYF. The CDR3 nucleotides read TGTGCCAGTAGCCGACTAGCAGCCTCTAGCACAGATACGCAGTATTTT.